The 27 T cell receptor beta chains given below trace back to one sample, sequenced in a study of cytomegalovirus exposure and HLA in healthy donors. The PCR made use of 60 Vbeta and 13 Jbeta primers. The assay was immunoSEQ multiplex PCR, and TCRdb's table has in-frame clones only and misses some. This sample's table reports 55,000 to 75,000 clones. The source material was PBMCs. These receptors all come from a male donor in good health and CMV-seronegative.

The chain carries TRBV14 and TRBJ2-5; 8 bases fit TRBD2. V was pared by 1 base and J by 5 bases, with 3 bases of the junction left unmatched. CDR3 length: 14 amino acids. Germline lookup yields CDR1 SGHDN and CDR2 FVKESK. CDR3 DNA: TGTGCCAGCAGCCAAGCGGGAGGGTATGAGACCCAGTACTTC. Translation: CASSQAGGYETQYF.

The chain is built from TRBV30 and TRBJ2-7; D is perhaps TRBD2 (6 bases). V was shortened by 8 bases and J by 2 bases, with 13 bases between the two germline ends. Germline V gene lookup returns CDR1 GTSNPN and CDR2 SVGIG (reference sequence). The CDR3 spans 12 residues. The CDR3 here is CAPPGAAYEQYF. The CDR3 nucleotides read TGTGCCCCCCCGGGAGCCGCCTACGAGCAGTACTTC.

The chain has TRBV6-6 and TRBJ1-2; the D gene is possibly TRBD1 (6 bases). This CDR3 has 13 amino acids. Germline CDR1 reads MNHNY; CDR2 reads SVGAGI (reference sequence). V was shortened by 0 bases and J by 6 bases, with 8 bases between the two germline ends. CDR3: CASSYSAGDGYTF. CDR3 nucleotides: TGTGCCAGCAGTTACTCGGCAGGGGATGGCTACACCTTC.

Points on this clone: The same CDR3 also results from other DNA sequences found in this sample. The genes are TRBV5-1 and TRBJ1-1; D unclear. The CDR3 length is 13 residues. Germline V gene data show CDR1 as SGHRS and CDR2 as YFSETQ. V was trimmed by 5 bases and J by 2 bases, leaving 10 bases between them. The CDR3 spells CASSLTTNTEAFF. DNA of the CDR3: TGCGCCAGCAGTCTCACAACCAACACTGAAGCTTTCTTT.

The rearrangement links TRBV29-1 to TRBJ2-7; 9 bases agree with TRBD1. CDR1 SQVTM and CDR2 ANQGSEA come from the germline V gene. Germline trimming cut 6 bases from V and 2 bases from J; bases unmatched to any gene: 2. The CDR3 spans 12 residues. CDR3: CSVGQGTYEQYF. The CDR3 DNA sequence: TGCAGCGTCGGACAGGGGACCTACGAGCAGTACTTC.

The rearrangement links TRBV7-2 to TRBJ1-5, with TRBD1 identical over 9 bases. From germline, CDR1 is SGHTA and CDR2 FQGNSA. Trimming at V came to 4 bases and at J to 5 bases, leaving 15 bases not matched to a gene. There are 18 residues in the CDR3. The CDR3 sequence is CASSYPTGQGLPYQPQHF. CDR3 nucleotide sequence: TGTGCCAGCAGCTATCCCACCGGACAGGGGCTACCGTATCAGCCCCAGCATTTT.

The gene calls are TRBV5-6 and TRBJ2-1; no clear D gene. Germline loops: CDR1 SGHDT, CDR2 YYEEEE. Trimming removed 3 bases from V and 4 bases from J, with 5 bases in between. CDR3 length: 12 residues. CDR3 sequence: CASSSGYNEQFF. The CDR3 bases are TGTGCCAGCAGCTCAGGTTACAATGAGCAGTTCTTC.

DNA for the CDR3: TGTGCCAGCAGCCGGACTAGCGGGGACCAAGAGACCCAGTACTTC. This encodes CASSRTSGDQETQYF. The chain carries TRBV5-6 and TRBJ2-5, with 12 bases matching TRBD2. This CDR3 contains 15 residues. The germline CDR1 and CDR2 sequences are SGHDT and YYEEEE. The J segment lost 0 bases and the V segment lost 4 bases, leaving 1 base of the junction unmatched. Full variable domain (outside the CDR3, taken from reference TRBV5-6 and TRBJ2-5): DAGVTQSPTHLIKTRGQQVTLRCSPKSGHDTVSWYQQALGQGPQFIFQYYEEEERQRGNFPDRFSGHQFPNYSSELNVNALLLGDSALYLCASSRTSGDQETQYFGPGTRLLVL.

The genes are TRBV9 and TRBJ1-1; 8 bases fit TRBD1. J lost 1 base, V lost 4 bases, and 6 bases had no gene match. Germline lookup yields CDR1 SGDLS and CDR2 YYNGEE. The CDR3 length is 15 residues. The CDR3 spells CASSPWTGKNTEAFF. In nucleotides, the CDR3 is TGTGCCAGCAGCCCCTGGACAGGGAAGAACACTGAAGCTTTCTTT. The variable domain in full, completed from reference TRBV9 and TRBJ1-1, reads DSGVTQTPKHLITATGQRVTLRCSPRSGDLSVYWYQQSLDQGLQFLIQYYNGEERAKGNILERFSAQQFPDLHSELNLSSLELGDSALYFCASSPWTGKNTEAFFGQGTRLTVV.

The J gene is TRBJ1-4, the V gene TRBV7-2; TRBD1 matches 7 bases. J was trimmed by 3 bases and V by 8 bases; bases with no gene match: 9. The germline CDR1 and CDR2 sequences are SGHTA and FQGNSA. This CDR3 has 15 residues. Written as DNA, the CDR3 is TGTGCCAGCGCCCTTTGGGGGACAGCTAATGAAAAACTGTTTTTT. Its translation is CASALWGTANEKLFF.

The J gene is TRBJ2-4, the V gene TRBV27; tentatively, D is TRBD2 (6 bases). The CDR3 is 13 residues long. Germline V gene lookup returns CDR1 MNHEY and CDR2 SMNVEV (reference sequence). V lost 2 bases, J lost 9 bases, and 11 bases lay in between. This CDR3 reads CASSLAAGSIQYF. DNA for the CDR3: TGTGCCAGCAGTTTAGCGGCGGGAAGCATTCAGTACTTC.

The V call is TRBV19, the J call TRBJ2-3; D uncertain. Germline loops: CDR1 LNHDA, CDR2 SQIVND (reference sequence). The CDR3 consists of 13 residues. V was trimmed by 7 bases and J by 3 bases, leaving 11 bases between them. The CDR3 coding sequence is TGTGCCAGTACCCTCCCGGGTACAGATACGCAGTATTTT. Its translation: CASTLPGTDTQYF. Complete variable domain (other parts from reference TRBV19 and TRBJ2-3): DGGITQSPKYLFRKEGQNVTLSCEQNLNHDAMYWYRQDPGQGLRLIYYSQIVNDFQKGDIAEGYSVSREKKESFPLTVTSAQKNPTAFYLCASTLPGTDTQYFGPGTRLTVL.

In nucleotides, the CDR3 is TGTGCCAGCAGCCAAGAAGGCGGGGAAGCTTTCTTT. Its translation: CASSQEGGEAFF. The J gene is TRBJ1-1, the V gene TRBV4-2; D is undetermined. Germline V gives CDR1 LGHNA, CDR2 YNFKEQ. V was shortened by 0 bases and J by 8 bases, with 7 bases between the two germline ends. The CDR3 has 12 amino acids.

V and J are TRBV5-4 and TRBJ2-3; TRBD2 agrees at 9 bases. CDR3 length equals 17 residues. Trimming removed 0 bases from V and 2 bases from J; junction bases left unmatched: 7. From germline, CDR1 is SGHNT and CDR2 YYREEE (reference sequence). In nucleotides, the CDR3 is TGTGCCAGCAGCTTGGTTTCCCTAGCGGGAACCACAGATACGCAGTATTTT. Its protein is CASSLVSLAGTTDTQYF. Filled out from reference TRBV5-4 and TRBJ2-3, the complete variable domain reads ETGVTQSPTHLIKTRGQQVTLRCSSQSGHNTVSWYQQALGQGPQFIFQYYREEENGRGNFPPRFSGLQFPNYSSELNVNALELDDSALYLCASSLVSLAGTTDTQYFGPGTRLTVL.

The V call is TRBV30, the J call TRBJ1-4, with a weak D call TRBD1 (5 bases). The CDR3 is made up of 13 amino acids. Trimming cost V 6 bases and J 9 bases, with 17 bases left between them. The germline V gene has CDR1 GTSNPN and CDR2 SVGIG (reference sequence). The CDR3 nucleotides read TGTGCCTGCGCCTGGGGCCCCCGACAAAAACTGTTTTTT. Translating it yields CACAWGPRQKLFF.

The J gene is TRBJ1-1, the V gene TRBV7-8; TRBD1 agrees at 9 bases. Germline V gene data show CDR1 as SGHVS and CDR2 as FQNEAQ. The CDR3 loop spans 14 amino acids. With 5 bases clipped from V and 11 bases from J, the junction kept 12 bases outside the gene matches. CDR3 sequence reads: CASSPGQGTYRAFF. CDR3 sequence (DNA): TGTGCCAGCAGCCCCGGACAGGGGACGTACCGGGCTTTCTTT.

On this clone: One end of the junction is discordant with germline, which a read error may explain. The chain combines TRBV30 with TRBJ2-1, with 8 bases identical to TRBD1. CDR1 and CDR2 (germline): GTSNPN, SVGIG (reference sequence). CDR3 length equals 15 residues. The CDR3 reads CAGSVPQGADNEQFF. CDR3 DNA sequence: TGTGCCGGGAGTGTACCCCAGGGGGCCGACAATGAGCAGTTCTTC.

J is TRBJ2-2 and V is TRBV7-9; D remains ambiguous. Germline loops: CDR1 SEHNR, CDR2 FQNEAQ (reference sequence). CDR3 length equals 15 residues. The V and J ends lost 2 bases and 2 bases respectively, with 9 bases between them. In DNA, the CDR3 is TGTGCCAGCAGCTTAAGTAGTACCAACACCGGGGAGCTGTTTTTT. Amino acid sequence: CASSLSSTNTGELFF. The entire variable domain, with the rest obtained from reference TRBV7-9 and TRBJ2-2, is as follows: DTGVSQNPRHKITKRGQNVTFRCDPISEHNRLYWYRQTLGQGPEFLTYFQNEAQLEKSRLLSDRFSAERPKGSFSTLEIQRTEQGDSAMYLCASSLSSTNTGELFFGEGSRLTVL.

The rearrangement uses TRBV7-2 and TRBJ2-2, with 7 bases aligning to TRBD1. Germline CDR1 SGHTA, CDR2 FQGNSA. The length of the CDR3 is 16 residues. Losses at the gene ends were 1 base for V and 4 bases for J; bases not matched to a gene: 6. CDR3 amino acids: CASSLVLAGGTGELFF. In DNA, the CDR3 is TGTGCCAGCAGCTTAGTGTTGGCAGGGGGCACCGGGGAGCTGTTTTTT. The full variable domain, rest sourced from reference TRBV7-2 and TRBJ2-2, is GAGVSQSPSNKVTEKGKDVELRCDPISGHTALYWYRQSLGQGLEFLIYFQGNSAPDKSGLPSDRFSAERTGGSVSTLTIQRTQQEDSAVYLCASSLVLAGGTGELFFGEGSRLTVL.

This chain uses TRBV25-1 with TRBJ2-5, with 9 positions matching TRBD2. Looked up from germline, CDR1 is MGHDK and CDR2 is SYGVNS. The CDR3 sequence is 15 residues long. J was trimmed by 1 base and V by 3 bases; bases with no gene match: 3. The CDR3 sequence: CASSEPTSGQETQYF. The CDR3, as DNA: TGTGCCAGCAGTGAGCCGACTAGCGGCCAAGAGACCCAGTACTTC.

This chain links TRBV9 with TRBJ2-7, with 7 bases lining up with TRBD2. After removal of 5 bases from V and 7 bases from J, the junction contained 9 bases not matched to a gene. Germline assignment: CDR1 SGDLS and CDR2 YYNGEE. The CDR3 runs 13 residues. This chain's CDR3 is CASRCREAGEQYF. CDR3 nucleotide sequence: TGTGCCAGCAGATGCAGAGAAGCGGGGGAGCAGTACTTC.

This rearrangement joins TRBV27 to TRBJ1-2; a weak D match, TRBD1 (5 bases). Germline-derived CDR1 and CDR2 are MNHEY and SMNVEV (reference sequence). Trimming cost V 6 bases and J 0 bases, with 23 bases left between them. The CDR3 contains 18 residues. Here the CDR3 DNA reads TGTGCCAGCAGCCAACGCCCCCCGGGGGTGTTAGCTAACTATGGCTACACCTTC. It specifies CASSQRPPGVLANYGYTF.

The gene calls are TRBV19 and TRBJ1-5; tentative D call: TRBD1 (6 bases). Germline-derived CDR1 and CDR2 are LNHDA and SQIVND (reference sequence). The CDR3 runs 13 residues. The V end lost 8 bases, the J end lost 4 bases, and 12 bases lay between the germline ends. The CDR3 sequence is CASARTDNQPQHF. In DNA form, the CDR3 reads TGTGCCAGTGCTAGGACAGATAATCAGCCCCAGCATTTT.

The chain is built from TRBV5-1 and TRBJ1-2; 9 positions agree with TRBD1. The CDR3 spans 13 residues. CDR1 is SGHRS, CDR2 YFSETQ, per germline. V was pared by 3 bases and J by 5 bases, with 2 bases of the junction left unmatched. CDR3 nucleotides: TGCGCCAGCAGCTGGGACAGGGATTATGGCTACACCTTC. Translating gives CASSWDRDYGYTF.

CDR3 sequence (DNA): TGTGCCAGCAGCGGACTAGTCAACTCTGGGGCCAACGTCCTGACTTTC. Residues: CASSGLVNSGANVLTF. This chain links TRBV9 with TRBJ2-6, with D perhaps matching TRBD2 (6 bases). This CDR3 has 16 amino acids. Trimming cost V 3 bases and J 0 bases, with 10 bases left between them. In germline, CDR1 is SGDLS, CDR2 YYNGEE.

The chain couples TRBV28 to TRBJ1-2, with 11 bases matching TRBD1. The V and J ends lost 2 bases and 8 bases, in that order; junction bases with no gene match: 4. The CDR3 has 14 residues. Germline V gives CDR1 MDHEN, CDR2 SYDVKM. The CDR3 DNA follows: TGTGCCAGCAGTTTAGGGGGACAGGGGGGAGGCTACACCTTC. Its translation is CASSLGGQGGGYTF.

The genes are TRBV6-1 and TRBJ2-7; the D gene is possibly TRBD2 (5 bases). Trimming removed 7 bases from V and 5 bases from J, with 15 bases in between. CDR1 is MNHNS and CDR2 is SASEGT in the germline V gene. This CDR3 comprises 13 residues. The CDR3 DNA reads TGTGCCAGCATTAGAGAGGGTGTTAACGAGCAGTACTTC. Its translation is CASIREGVNEQYF.